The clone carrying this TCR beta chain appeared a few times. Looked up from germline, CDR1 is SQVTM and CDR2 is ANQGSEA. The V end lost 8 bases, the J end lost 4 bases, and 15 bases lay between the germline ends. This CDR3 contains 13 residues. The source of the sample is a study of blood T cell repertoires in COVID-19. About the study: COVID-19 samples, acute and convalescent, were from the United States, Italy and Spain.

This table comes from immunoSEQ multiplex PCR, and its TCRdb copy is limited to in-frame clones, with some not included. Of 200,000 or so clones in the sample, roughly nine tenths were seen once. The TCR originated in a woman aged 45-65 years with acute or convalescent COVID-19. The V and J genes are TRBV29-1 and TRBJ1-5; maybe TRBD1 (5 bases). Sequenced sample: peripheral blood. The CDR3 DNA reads TGCAGCTTACAGGCCAGACCTAATCAGCCCCAGCATTTT. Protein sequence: CSLQARPNQPQHF.